Below are 20 T cell receptor beta chains sequenced from a single sample in a study of cytomegalovirus exposure and HLA in healthy donors (TCRdb year 2017). Library preparation was by the immunoSEQ multiplex PCR assay. The multiplex PCR relied on a mix of 60 forward primers for TCR Vbeta segments and 13 reverse primers for TCR Jbeta segments. TCRdb re-hosts the immuneACCESS table, in-frame sequences only. Its copies lack some clones; in the studies checked, an unresolved V gene accounts for under half of them, and the cause for the rest is not known. For this sample the table gives approximately 190,000 clones, of which roughly 70% were detected only once. Approximately 2.5% of the sample comes from the top ten. The sample taken for sequencing was PBMCs. The receptors come from a man aged 40-55 years in good health and CMV-seropositive.

This chain links TRBV6-5 with TRBJ2-7; 9 bases are shared with TRBD1. V dropped 1 base and J dropped 3; count of bases not matched to a gene: 4. The CDR3 runs 15 residues. Germline V gene sequence: CDR1 MNHEY, CDR2 SVGAGI. The CDR3 loop reads CASSYFRDRDYEQYF. The CDR3 region has the DNA TGTGCCAGCAGTTACTTCCGGGACAGGGACTACGAGCAGTACTTC.

The chain is built from TRBV11-1 and TRBJ2-1; D is unclear. CDR3 length: 14 residues. V was clipped by 5 bases and J by 7 bases, with 15 bases between them. Germline CDR1 SGHAT, CDR2 FQDESV (reference sequence). The CDR3 DNA sequence: TGTGCCAGCAGCCCCAACCCAGGAAAAAATGAGCAGTTCTTC. Translation gives CASSPNPGKNEQFF.

This clone was seen more than once but under ten times. This sequence joins TRBV5-4 and TRBJ1-4; 9 positions match TRBD1. The V and J ends lost 3 bases and 1 base, in that order; junction bases with no gene match: 1. From germline, CDR1 is SGHNT and CDR2 YYREEE (reference sequence). The CDR3 is 15 amino acids. CDR3 amino acids: CASSSTGGTNEKLFF. The CDR3 DNA is TGTGCCAGCAGCTCGACAGGGGGAACTAATGAAAAACTGTTTTTT.

The genes are TRBV6-1 and TRBJ2-5; 11 bases are shared with TRBD2. From germline, CDR1 is MNHNS and CDR2 SASEGT. The CDR3 is 15 amino acids. With V trimmed by 6 bases and J by 2 bases, 5 bases remained unmatched. CDR3 in DNA: TGTGCCAGCAGACATAGCGGGGGGGCTCAAGAGACCCAGTACTTC. This codes for CASRHSGGAQETQYF.

V and J are TRBV19 and TRBJ1-2; a possible D gene is TRBD1 (5 bases). The CDR3 is made up of 16 amino acids. Trimming removed 0 bases at V and 5 bases at J, with 16 bases between. Per germline, CDR1 LNHDA and CDR2 SQIVND (reference sequence). CDR3 sequence (DNA): TGTGCCAGTAGTATAGACCGGGGGGGTCGGACTTATGGCTACACCTTC. Its translation: CASSIDRGGRTYGYTF.

The rearrangement links TRBV5-1 to TRBJ2-1, with 10 bases aligning to TRBD2. Germline trimming cut 4 bases from V and 8 bases from J; bases unmatched to any gene: 12. Germline V gives CDR1 SGHRS, CDR2 YFSETQ. The CDR3 has 16 residues. For the CDR3, the DNA is TGCGCCAGCAGCCCCGGGCCCAGCGGGGGGGCTTATGAGCAGTTCTTC. Translation: CASSPGPSGGAYEQFF.

The chain carries TRBV5-6 and TRBJ2-1, with TRBD1 matching over 7 bases. The CDR3 has 13 amino acids. Germline V gene lookup returns CDR1 SGHDT and CDR2 YYEEEE. J gave up 4 bases and V 7 bases, and 5 bases lay outside the gene matches. In DNA, the CDR3 is TGTGCCAGCGACCGGGACAGATACAATGAGCAGTTCTTC. Translated: CASDRDRYNEQFF.

This chain uses TRBV7-2 with TRBJ1-4; the D gene is possibly TRBD1 (5 bases). The CDR3 runs to 15 residues. Trimming took off 5 bases at V and 6 bases at J, with 16 bases between the two ends. Per the germline V gene, CDR1 is SGHTA and CDR2 is FQGNSA. The CDR3 DNA reads as TGTGCCAGCAGCCTTGGGGGGGGTCGCCATGAAAAACTGTTTTTT. Amino acids: CASSLGGGRHEKLFF.

V usage is TRBV11-2 and J usage is TRBJ2-1; 7 nucleotides line up with TRBD1. The V gene's germline CDR1 is SGHAT and CDR2 FQNNGV. After removal of 5 bases from V and 8 bases from J, the junction contained 3 bases not matched to a gene. This CDR3 spans 12 amino acids. CDR3 amino acids: CASSTTGDEQFF. As DNA, the CDR3 is TGTGCCAGCAGCACCACAGGGGATGAGCAGTTCTTC.

The chain joins TRBV29-1 to TRBJ2-5; possible D gene TRBD1, 6 bases. Trimming took off 6 bases at V and 1 base at J, with 15 bases between the two ends. This CDR3 contains 14 residues. Germline V CDR1 and CDR2: SQVTM, ANQGSEA. This chain's CDR3 is CSVFWGHTQETQYF. The CDR3 nucleotides are TGCAGCGTGTTTTGGGGACACACCCAAGAGACCCAGTACTTC.

The rearrangement joins TRBV27 to TRBJ2-7; D possibly corresponds to TRBD1 (6 bases). This CDR3 has 14 residues. Between the trimmed V and J ends, which lost 6 bases and 1 base, there was a span of 13 bases. Looked up from germline, CDR1 is MNHEY and CDR2 is SMNVEV (reference sequence). DNA for the CDR3: TGTGCCAGCAGCCAAGGGGGATTTTCCTACGAGCAGTACTTC. Protein: CASSQGGFSYEQYF.

J is TRBJ2-7 and V is TRBV4-1; 7 bases agree with TRBD1. With 5 bases clipped from V and 7 bases from J, the junction kept 2 bases outside the gene matches. The V gene's germline CDR1 is MGHRA and CDR2 YSYEKL. The CDR3 runs to 11 residues. CDR3 sequence: CASSTTGEQYF. The CDR3 bases are TGCGCCAGCAGCACGACAGGGGAGCAGTACTTC.

The chain is built from TRBV6-5 and TRBJ1-1; D is undetermined. The CDR3 is 13 residues long. From germline, CDR1 is MNHEY and CDR2 SVGAGI. The V end was cut by 7 bases, the J end by 0 bases, with 9 bases between. The CDR3 DNA follows: TGTGCCAGCATCGCGGGCGTGAACACTGAAGCTTTCTTT. It codes for CASIAGVNTEAFF.

The CDR3 loop reads CASSIATGDTQYF. CDR3 DNA: TGTGCCAGCAGCATAGCGACGGGGGATACGCAGTATTTT. V is TRBV5-4 and J is TRBJ2-3; a weak D match, TRBD2 (5 bases). Trimming took off 4 bases at V and 6 bases at J, with 12 bases between the two ends. CDR1 and CDR2 (germline): SGHNT, YYREEE (reference sequence). This CDR3 has 13 residues.

This clone was counted only a few times. This rearrangement joins TRBV6-6 to TRBJ1-1; TRBD1 might be the D (6 bases). The CDR3 contains 14 residues. V was clipped by 2 bases and J by 1 base, with 8 bases between them. CDR1 is MNHNY, CDR2 SVGAGI, per germline (reference sequence). The CDR3 here is CASSYGGGNTEAFF. In DNA, the CDR3 is TGTGCCAGCAGTTACGGGGGCGGGAACACTGAAGCTTTCTTT.

This clone was counted a few times. The chain is built from TRBV2 and TRBJ2-7; TRBD1 might be the D (6 bases). CDR3 length equals 14 residues. The germline V gene has CDR1 SNHLY and CDR2 FYNNEI. The V end was cut by 8 bases, the J end by 2 bases, with 16 bases between. CDR3 bases: TGTGCCAGCTGTAGGGAACAGGGCCCCTACGAGCAGTACTTC. Protein sequence: CASCREQGPYEQYF.

The chain recombines TRBV9 with TRBJ1-2; perhaps TRBD1 as D (5 bases). The germline V gene has CDR1 SGDLS and CDR2 YYNGEE. Trimming pared 3 bases from V and 4 bases from J, leaving 19 bases between. This CDR3 is built from 16 residues. DNA of the CDR3: TGTGCCAGCAGCGCCCACCTGGGGACTCCTCTCTATGGCTACACCTTC. Its protein product is CASSAHLGTPLYGYTF.

The sample holds a few counts of this clone. The rearrangement uses TRBV6-6 and TRBJ1-2; no reliable D call. Germline V gene data show CDR1 as MNHNY and CDR2 as SVGAGI (reference sequence). This CDR3 has 14 residues. V was clipped by 0 bases and J by 5 bases, with 10 bases between them. This chain's CDR3 is CASSYSADMYGYTF. CDR3 DNA sequence: TGTGCCAGCAGTTACTCGGCTGACATGTATGGCTACACCTTC.

The CDR3 protein is CASMGYSGAYEQYF. CDR3 DNA: TGTGCCAGCATGGGGTATAGCGGTGCCTACGAGCAGTACTTC. The V call is TRBV28, the J call TRBJ2-7; a possible D gene is TRBD2 (6 bases). Germline V lookup: CDR1 MDHEN, CDR2 SYDVKM. V was clipped by 7 bases and J by 2 bases, with 15 bases between them. The CDR3 loop spans 14 amino acids.

The sample holds a few counts of this clone. V gene TRBV19 combines with J gene TRBJ1-4, with TRBD1 as a possible D gene (6 bases). This CDR3 is 13 amino acids long. Germline CDR1 LNHDA, CDR2 SQIVND (reference sequence). V was clipped by 7 bases and J by 4 bases, with 10 bases between them. The CDR3 is CASNDRNNEKLFF. CDR3 in DNA: TGTGCCAGTAACGACAGGAATAATGAAAAACTGTTTTTT.